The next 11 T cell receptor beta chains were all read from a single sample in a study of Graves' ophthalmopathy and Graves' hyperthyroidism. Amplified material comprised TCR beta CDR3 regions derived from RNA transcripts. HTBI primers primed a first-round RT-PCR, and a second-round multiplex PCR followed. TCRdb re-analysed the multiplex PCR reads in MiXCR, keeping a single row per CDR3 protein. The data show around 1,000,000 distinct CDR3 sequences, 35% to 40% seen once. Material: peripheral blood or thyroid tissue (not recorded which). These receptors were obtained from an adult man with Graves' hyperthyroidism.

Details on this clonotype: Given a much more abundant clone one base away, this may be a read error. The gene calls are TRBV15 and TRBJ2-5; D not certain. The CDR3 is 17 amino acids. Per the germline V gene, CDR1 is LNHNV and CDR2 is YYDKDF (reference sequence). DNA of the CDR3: TGTGCCACCAGCAGAGAGTTTGGAAGTTCACTTCAAGAGACCCAGTGCTTC. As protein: CATSREFGSSLQETQCF.

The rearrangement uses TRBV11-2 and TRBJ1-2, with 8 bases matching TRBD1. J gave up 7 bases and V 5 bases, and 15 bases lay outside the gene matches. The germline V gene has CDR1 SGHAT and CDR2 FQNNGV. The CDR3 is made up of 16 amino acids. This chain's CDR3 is CASSPFGQGGSLGYTF. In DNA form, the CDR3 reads TGTGCCAGCAGCCCATTCGGACAGGGAGGGAGCCTTGGCTACACCTTC.

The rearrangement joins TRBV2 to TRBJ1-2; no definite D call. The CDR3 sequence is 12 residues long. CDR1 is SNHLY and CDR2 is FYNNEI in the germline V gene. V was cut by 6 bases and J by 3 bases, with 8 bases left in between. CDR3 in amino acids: CASRDVDYGYTF. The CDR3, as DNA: TGTGCCAGCAGGGACGTGGACTATGGCTACACCTTC.

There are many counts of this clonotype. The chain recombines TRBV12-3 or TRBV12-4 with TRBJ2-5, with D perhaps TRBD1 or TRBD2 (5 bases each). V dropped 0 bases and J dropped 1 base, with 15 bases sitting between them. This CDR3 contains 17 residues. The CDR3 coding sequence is TGTGCCAGCAGTTTAGCCACTGCAGGGACGGGCCAAGAGACCCAGTACTTC. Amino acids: CASSLATAGTGQETQYF.

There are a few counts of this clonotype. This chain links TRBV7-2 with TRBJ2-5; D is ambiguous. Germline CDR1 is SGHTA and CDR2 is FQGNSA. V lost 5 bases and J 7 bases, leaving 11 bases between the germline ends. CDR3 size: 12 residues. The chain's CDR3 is CASSPPVGTQYF. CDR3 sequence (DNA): TGTGCCAGCAGCCCCCCCGTCGGGACCCAGTACTTC.

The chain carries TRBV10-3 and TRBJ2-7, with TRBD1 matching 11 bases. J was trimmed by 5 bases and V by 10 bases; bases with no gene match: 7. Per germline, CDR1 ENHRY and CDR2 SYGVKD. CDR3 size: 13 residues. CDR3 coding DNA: TGTGCCAGCAGGACAGGGGGCCGGGACGAGCAGTACTTC. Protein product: CASRTGGRDEQYF.

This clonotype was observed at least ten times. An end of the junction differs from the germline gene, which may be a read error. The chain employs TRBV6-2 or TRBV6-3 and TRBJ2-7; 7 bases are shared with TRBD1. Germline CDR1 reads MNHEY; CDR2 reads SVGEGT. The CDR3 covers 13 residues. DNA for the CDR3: TGCGCCAGCAGCAGAGGGACAGCCTACGAGCAGTACTTC. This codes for CASSRGTAYEQYF.

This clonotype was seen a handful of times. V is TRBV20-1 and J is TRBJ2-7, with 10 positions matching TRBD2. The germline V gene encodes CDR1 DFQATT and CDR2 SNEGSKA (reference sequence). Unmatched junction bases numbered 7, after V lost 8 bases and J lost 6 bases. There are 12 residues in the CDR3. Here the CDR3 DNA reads TGCAGTAACCTAGCGGGGGACTCCGAGCAGTACTTC. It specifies CSNLAGDSEQYF.

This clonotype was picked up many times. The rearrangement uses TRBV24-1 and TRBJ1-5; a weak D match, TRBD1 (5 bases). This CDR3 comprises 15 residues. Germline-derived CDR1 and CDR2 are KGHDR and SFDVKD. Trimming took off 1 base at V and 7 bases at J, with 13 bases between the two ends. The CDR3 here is CATSDFRERGQPQHF. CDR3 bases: TGTGCCACCAGTGATTTCAGGGAAAGAGGACAGCCCCAGCATTTT.

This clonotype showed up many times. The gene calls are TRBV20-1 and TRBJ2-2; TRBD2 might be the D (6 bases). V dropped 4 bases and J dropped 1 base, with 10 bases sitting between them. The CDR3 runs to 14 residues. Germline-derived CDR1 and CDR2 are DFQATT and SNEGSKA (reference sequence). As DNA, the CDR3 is TGCAGTGCTAAGGTCGGGGGGAACACCGGGGAGCTGTTTTTT. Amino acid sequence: CSAKVGGNTGELFF.

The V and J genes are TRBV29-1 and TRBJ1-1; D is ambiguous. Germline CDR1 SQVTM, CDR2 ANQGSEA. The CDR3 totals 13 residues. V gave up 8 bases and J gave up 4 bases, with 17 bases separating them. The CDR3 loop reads CSSAAAGGTEAFF. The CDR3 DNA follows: TGCAGCAGTGCGGCAGCGGGAGGCACTGAAGCTTTCTTT.